Listed here are 24 T cell receptor beta chains from one sample, sequenced in a study of blood T cell repertoires in COVID-19. Here immunoSEQ multiplex PCR was the method, and the copy in TCRdb shows in-frame clones only, minus some. The repertoire consists of more than 150,000 clones, with around 84% occurring once and the leading ten covering nearly 10%. Sequencing was performed on peripheral blood. The receptor source for this set is a woman aged 50 to 60 with acute or convalescent COVID-19.

The chain employs TRBV6-5 and TRBJ2-3; 10 bases map to TRBD2. This CDR3 is built from 16 residues. J was trimmed by 6 bases and V by 0 bases; bases with no gene match: 6. From germline, CDR1 is MNHEY and CDR2 SVGAGI. The CDR3 protein is CASSYSSGGPVDTQYF. The DNA for the CDR3 is TGTGCCAGCAGTTACTCTAGCGGGGGGCCGGTTGATACGCAGTATTTT.

This rearrangement joins TRBV7-8 to TRBJ2-2, with 10 bases identical to TRBD1. There are 15 residues in the CDR3. V was clipped by 5 bases and J by 9 bases; unmatched bases: 9. Germline V CDR1 and CDR2: SGHVS, FQNEAQ. CDR3 sequence (DNA): TGTGCCAGCAGCGTTGGGGGACAGGGGTCTAGGGAGCTGTTTTTT. Amino acid sequence: CASSVGGQGSRELFF. Looking up the rest from reference TRBV7-8 and TRBJ2-2 gives the full variable domain: GAGVSQSPRYKVAKRGQDVALRCDPISGHVSLFWYQQALGQGPEFLTYFQNEAQLDKSGLPSDRFFAERPEGSVSTLKIQRTQQEDSAVYLCASSVGGQGSRELFFGEGSRLTVL.

The J gene is TRBJ1-5, the V gene TRBV27, with D unresolved. Germline V lookup: CDR1 MNHEY, CDR2 SMNVEV (reference sequence). The CDR3 length is 13 residues. V lost 6 bases to trimming and J lost 3 bases, with 9 bases between them. The CDR3: CASRPGFNQPQHF. The CDR3 coding sequence is TGTGCCAGCAGGCCGGGATTCAATCAGCCCCAGCATTTT.

This rearrangement joins TRBV5-5 to TRBJ2-1, with TRBD1 as a possible D gene (6 bases). Germline CDR1 is SGHKS and CDR2 is YYEKEE (reference sequence). The germline V and J ends were trimmed by 2 bases and 0 bases, with 12 bases remaining between them. CDR3 length: 16 residues. In DNA, the CDR3 is TGTGCCAGCAGCTTTGGTACAGGGCACTCCTACAATGAGCAGTTCTTC. Its protein is CASSFGTGHSYNEQFF. The complete variable domain, with remaining parts taken from reference TRBV5-5 and TRBJ2-1, reads DAGVTQSPTHLIKTRGQQVTLRCSPISGHKSVSWYQQVLGQGPQFIFQYYEKEERGRGNFPDRFSARQFPNYSSELNVNALLLGDSALYLCASSFGTGHSYNEQFFGPGTRLTVL.

The chain carries TRBV5-1 and TRBJ2-3; tentative D call: TRBD2 (6 bases). V was trimmed by 4 bases and J by 2 bases, leaving 11 bases between them. The CDR3 covers 14 residues. Looked up from germline, CDR1 is SGHRS and CDR2 is YFSETQ. The CDR3 DNA is TGCGCCAGCAGCGTCGCGGGAATCACAGATACGCAGTATTTT. This codes for CASSVAGITDTQYF.

This clone appeared a single time. The rearrangement joins TRBV18 to TRBJ2-1, with TRBD2 matching over 9 bases. Germline V gene data show CDR1 as KGHSH and CDR2 as LQKENI. This CDR3 comprises 15 residues. V dropped 1 base and J dropped 4; count of bases not matched to a gene: 2. The DNA for the CDR3 is TGTGCCAGCTCACCACTTAGCGGGGGTTACAATGAGCAGTTCTTC. As protein: CASSPLSGGYNEQFF.

This clone turned up a few times. In the same sample, other DNA sequences code for this CDR3. The chain uses TRBV7-2 and TRBJ1-2; no definite D call. The V gene's germline CDR1 is SGHTA and CDR2 FQGNSA. Deletions cut 3 bases from V and 6 bases from J, with 11 bases between. CDR3 size: 13 residues. CDR3: CASSLGGFDGYTF. The CDR3 DNA follows: TGTGCCAGCAGCTTGGGAGGGTTTGATGGCTACACCTTC.

The CDR3 loop reads CASRVGLAGVGRSTDTQYF. Written as DNA, the CDR3 is TGTGCCAGCCGGGTGGGGCTAGCGGGGGTTGGACGGAGCACAGATACGCAGTATTTT. The rearrangement uses TRBV4-2 and TRBJ2-3; 10 bases are a match to TRBD2. CDR3 length: 19 residues. The V gene's germline CDR1 is LGHNA and CDR2 YNFKEQ. V shed 8 bases, J shed 0 bases, and the junction held 17 bases outside the gene matches.

A single count supports this clone. The V call is TRBV4-3, the J call TRBJ2-1; TRBD2 matches 7 bases. V lost 1 base and J lost 2; bases outside the gene matches: 2. Germline-derived CDR1 and CDR2 are LGHNA and YSLEER. The CDR3 totals 15 residues. The CDR3, as DNA: TGCGCCAGCAGCCAAGCCCGGGGGGCCTACAATGAGCAGTTCTTC. It translates to CASSQARGAYNEQFF.

The chain recombines TRBV7-3 with TRBJ2-1, with TRBD2 identical over 9 bases. Germline trimming cut 5 bases from V and 2 bases from J; bases unmatched to any gene: 4. Germline V gene lookup returns CDR1 SGHTA and CDR2 FQGTGA. The CDR3 runs 15 residues. The CDR3 nucleotides are TGTGCCAGCAGCAGACTAGCGGCCACCTACAATGAGCAGTTCTTC. Amino acids: CASSRLAATYNEQFF.

Only one count was recorded for this clone. The chain employs TRBV5-1 and TRBJ2-5; D is perhaps TRBD2 (6 bases). This CDR3 has 13 residues. Trimming pared 5 bases from V and 3 bases from J, leaving 11 bases between. From germline, CDR1 is SGHRS and CDR2 YFSETQ. As DNA, the CDR3 is TGCGCCAGCAGGACGGGACTCGAAGAGACCCAGTACTTC. Its protein product is CASRTGLEETQYF.

The genes are TRBV28 and TRBJ2-7, with D possibly matching TRBD1 (6 bases). CDR3 length: 14 amino acids. Germline V gives CDR1 MDHEN, CDR2 SYDVKM. The V end was cut by 5 bases, the J end by 1 base, with 12 bases between. The CDR3 sequence is CASSPRGQSYEQYF. The CDR3 coding sequence is TGTGCCAGCAGTCCAAGGGGACAATCCTACGAGCAGTACTTC.

The rearrangement uses TRBV7-8 and TRBJ1-1; D not resolved. The CDR3 is 15 amino acids. V lost 2 bases, J lost 0 bases, and 10 bases lay in between. In germline, CDR1 is SGHVS, CDR2 FQNEAQ. CDR3 in amino acids: CASSLRGELNTEAFF. CDR3 in DNA: TGTGCCAGCAGCTTACGGGGAGAATTGAACACTGAAGCTTTCTTT.

The DNA of the CDR3 is TGCGCCAGCAGCTCCGACAGGGGGGGGAACACTGAAGCTTTCTTT. It specifies CASSSDRGGNTEAFF. The rearrangement joins TRBV5-1 to TRBJ1-1, with TRBD1 matching over 9 bases. The germline gives CDR1 SGHRS, CDR2 YFSETQ. The length of the CDR3 is 15 residues. Trimming at V came to 3 bases and at J to 1 base, leaving 4 bases not matched to a gene.

The chain recombines TRBV7-2 with TRBJ2-2, with 7 bases aligning to TRBD2. Per the germline V gene, CDR1 is SGHTA and CDR2 is FQGNSA. Trimming cost V 5 bases and J 5 bases; bases outside gene matches: 5. This CDR3 comprises 14 residues. The CDR3 loop is CASSAGVMTGELFF. CDR3 coding DNA: TGTGCCAGCAGCGCGGGGGTGATGACCGGGGAGCTGTTTTTT.

The chain combines TRBV6-1 with TRBJ1-1; 7 bases are a match to TRBD1. This CDR3 contains 13 residues. V was pared by 0 bases and J by 11 bases, with 6 bases of the junction left unmatched. Germline CDR1 reads MNHNS; CDR2 reads SASEGT. The CDR3 is CASSEADRWWAFF. The DNA of the CDR3 is TGTGCCAGCAGTGAAGCGGACAGGTGGTGGGCTTTCTTT.

This clone was found once. The V and J genes are TRBV10-3 and TRBJ2-2; TRBD1 matches 9 bases. CDR1 and CDR2 (germline): ENHRY, SYGVKD. The CDR3 extends over 15 amino acids. Trimming removed 6 bases from V and 4 bases from J; junction bases left unmatched: 6. The CDR3 coding sequence is TGTGCCATCAGATCAACAGGGGGCGGCACCGGGGAGCTGTTTTTT. Its protein product is CAIRSTGGGTGELFF.

This rearrangement joins TRBV19 to TRBJ1-3; 8 bases align to TRBD1. Germline-derived CDR1 and CDR2 are LNHDA and SQIVND (reference sequence). V lost 4 bases and J lost 1; bases outside the gene matches: 6. This CDR3 spans 16 amino acids. CDR3 in amino acids: CASSKRTGRSGNTIYF. In DNA form, the CDR3 reads TGTGCCAGTAGTAAGAGGACAGGGCGATCTGGAAACACCATATATTTT.

This chain connects TRBV5-1 to TRBJ1-6; D ambiguous. The CDR3 extends over 14 amino acids. Trimming took 2 bases from V and 16 from J, leaving 19 bases between them. Germline values: CDR1 SGHRS, CDR2 YFSETQ. The CDR3 spells CASSLNAGERVLHF. The DNA for the CDR3 is TGCGCCAGCAGCTTAAACGCAGGAGAGAGGGTTCTCCACTTT.

The chain combines TRBV6-2 or TRBV6-3 with TRBJ2-5; D is possibly TRBD1 (5 bases). CDR1 and CDR2 (germline): MNHEY, SVGEGT. Trimming left V 5 bases short and J 7 bases short, with 14 bases between. CDR3 length equals 13 residues. Here the CDR3 DNA reads TGTGCCAGCAGTCAGGGCCCGGTGTTGACCCAGTACTTC. Its protein is CASSQGPVLTQYF.

The V gene is TRBV7-2, the J gene TRBJ1-3, with D tentatively TRBD1 (5 bases). The germline V gene encodes CDR1 SGHTA and CDR2 FQGNSA. The CDR3 has 16 residues. V lost 2 bases, J lost 3 bases, and 14 bases lay in between. CDR3 in amino acids: CASSLLGVRNGNTIYF. CDR3 sequence (DNA): TGTGCCAGCAGCTTACTAGGGGTGAGGAATGGAAACACCATATATTTT.

The chain recombines TRBV18 with TRBJ2-7; D may be TRBD1 (5 bases). Trimming took off 4 bases at V and 3 bases at J, with 10 bases between the two ends. The CDR3 covers 13 residues. Germline CDR1 is KGHSH and CDR2 is LQKENI. CDR3 amino acids: CASSQQVNYEQYF. DNA of the CDR3: TGTGCCAGCTCACAACAGGTAAACTACGAGCAGTACTTC.

The CDR3 sequence: CASSLRQGGNSPLHF. DNA for the CDR3: TGTGCCAGCAGCTTAAGACAGGGGGGTAATTCACCCCTCCACTTT. The genes are TRBV11-2 and TRBJ1-6; 9 bases are a match to TRBD1. With 2 bases clipped from V and 6 bases from J, the junction kept 2 bases outside the gene matches. The V gene's germline CDR1 is SGHAT and CDR2 FQNNGV. This CDR3 is 15 amino acids long.

V usage is TRBV19 and J usage is TRBJ1-3, with D possibly TRBD1 on 6 matching bases. Germline-derived CDR1 and CDR2 are LNHDA and SQIVND (reference sequence). The CDR3 consists of 16 residues. Trimming stripped 7 bases from V and 0 bases from J, with 16 bases between. The DNA for the CDR3 is TGTGCCAGTACCCCAGGACAGACTCTCTCTGGAAACACCATATATTTT. This gives the protein CASTPGQTLSGNTIYF.